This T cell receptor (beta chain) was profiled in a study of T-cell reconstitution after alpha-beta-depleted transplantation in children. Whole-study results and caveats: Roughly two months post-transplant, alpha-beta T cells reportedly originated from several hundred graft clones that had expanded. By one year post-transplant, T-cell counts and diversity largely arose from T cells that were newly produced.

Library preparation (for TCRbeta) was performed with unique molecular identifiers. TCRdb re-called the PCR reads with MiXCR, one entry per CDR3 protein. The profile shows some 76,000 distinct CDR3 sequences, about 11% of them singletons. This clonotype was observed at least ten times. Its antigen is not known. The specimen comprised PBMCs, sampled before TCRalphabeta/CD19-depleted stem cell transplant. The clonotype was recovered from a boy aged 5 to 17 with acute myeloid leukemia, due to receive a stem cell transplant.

The CDR3 sequence: CASSHTSEGRNYGYTF. CDR3 coding DNA: TGCGCCAGCAGCCATACCTCGGAGGGGCGAAACTATGGCTACACCTTC. The chain has TRBV4-3 and TRBJ1-2; TRBD1 is a possible D gene (5 bases). CDR3 length: 16 residues. Trimming stripped 3 bases from V and 2 bases from J, with 16 bases between. CDR1 and CDR2 (germline): LGHNA, YSLEER.